This T cell receptor (beta chain) stems from a study of blood T cell repertoires in COVID-19. Under the authors' procedure: Counts of nucleated cells, estimated from reference gene primer amplification, were obtained. The data were produced by immunoSEQ multiplex PCR, yet TCRdb's version contains in-frame clones alone and is incomplete. V, J and clone size are those of that table, while D and trimming were read from the DNA. Of some 200,000 clones listed, around 81% were seen once; the top ten hold 0.9% to 0.95%. Per the germline V gene, CDR1 is SGHRS and CDR2 is YFSETQ. V gave up 4 bases and J gave up 5 bases; unmatched junction bases: 8. The CDR3 contains 16 residues.

Sequenced: peripheral blood. This TCR came from a man between 60 and 75 years old with COVID-19, enrolled during active disease. This chain joins TRBV5-1 and TRBJ2-2; 10 nucleotides line up with TRBD2. The CDR3 sequence: CASSAGTSGVTGELFF. CDR3 in DNA: TGCGCCAGCAGCGCGGGAACTAGCGGGGTAACCGGGGAGCTGTTTTTT.